A selection of T cell receptor beta chains follows, all from one sample in a study of T cell repertoires in aging, cancer and after chemotherapy. MiXCR, applied by TCRdb to the multiplex PCR reads, yields one record per CDR3 protein. The sample records about 2,000 distinct CDR3 sequences, 25% being singletons. The sample taken for sequencing was blood. The receptors derive from a human donor with a solid tumor. Each CDR3 is given with its conserved first and last residue.

>TRBV6-1
CASSVGGIYTEAFF
>TRBV27
CASSLSLGQYNEQFF
>TRBV4-2
CASSHLRGGYTDTQYF
>TRBV7-9
CASSLSPGQGISNYTF
>TRBV27
CASSLGVGNSPLHF
>TRBV11-3
CASSHMGQDNEQFF
>TRBV27
CASSSARSGNTIYF
>TRBV7-9
CASRPNTDTQYF
>TRBV10-3
CAIRYSEVYNEQFF
>TRBV29-1
CSVVPALSPSYEQYF
>TRBV6-5
CASSYGTGLREGYTF
>TRBV9
CASSVLAGEPLQYF
>TRBV5-5
CASSPGVNTEAFF
>TRBV10-3
CAISALLGGGTGNTIYF
>TRBV27
CASSSWTAEKLFF
>TRBV9
CASSVGFSGRARDTQYF
>TRBV19
CASRAYLDGTDTQYF
>TRBV7-2
CASSPTRKGGANVLTF
>TRBV6-5
CASSYRLLQGGVRSPLHF
>TRBV18
CASSLSGSEETQYF
>TRBV20-1
CSARRLAAYEQYF
>TRBV6-1
CASSGRIRGDQETQYF
>TRBV7-3
CASSPSGSSYNEQFF
>TRBV7-2
CASSSRPLLNSNQPQHF
>TRBV12-3/TRBV12-4
CASSSSGLAGGNYNEQFF
>TRBV28
CASSSTGTAYNEQFF
>TRBV4-3
CASSQDWREANYGYTF
>TRBV24-1
CATSEPHGTEDEQFF
>TRBV20-1
CSARTGNRTGRAHYGYTF
>TRBV20-1
CSARETRSTDTQYF
>TRBV6-2/TRBV6-3
CASSLEYSGNTIYF
>TRBV6-1
CASSGMGLEYNEQFF
>TRBV20-1
CSASMEPGGNYGYTF
>TRBV7-3
CASSPRPLAGVAKNIQYF
>TRBV29-1
CSVSEGPQPQHF
>TRBV7-2
CASSLHSLNTEAFF
>TRBV20-1
CSARDLAGNSRLHF
>TRBV18
CASSPGPGQASSYNSPLHF
>TRBV6-2/TRBV6-3
CASSYSGTGRRWAGELFF
>TRBV10-3
CAISLTGGNNQPQHF
>TRBV12-3/TRBV12-4
CASSPGTASSNQPQHF
>TRBV14
CASSQVRSGNEKLFF
>TRBV15
CATSRGEGTVIYEQYF
>TRBV12-3/TRBV12-4
CASSLEQGYREAFF
>TRBV30
CAWSGIPNYGYTF
>TRBV7-3
CASSRVSGDTQYF
>TRBV29-1
CSSRGGQETQYF
>TRBV6-5
CASTSTGGSSYEQYF
>TRBV6-2/TRBV6-3
CASSYSKEFETQYF
>TRBV12-3/TRBV12-4
CASSFRRGTNTEAFF
>TRBV7-9
CASSLQGFSTEAFF
>TRBV19
CASKWREYNQPQHF
>TRBV6-1
CASSETTGTSGTDTQYF
>TRBV29-1
CSAPVGGGSTTDTQYF